The entry that follows covers one TCR beta chain sequence. This receptor's antigen is unknown. No much larger clone is present one base from it, and per-base qualities are unavailable. TCRbeta CDR3 regions were amplified from genomic DNA using the immunoSEQ Assay, a bias-controlled multiplex PCR. On the authors' methods: Within the assay, amplification of reference gene primers was used to estimate how many nucleated cells each sample contained. Sequence reads were collapsed and filtered to measure the absolute abundance of every unique TCRbeta CDR3 rearrangement. For each sample, productive Simpson clonality was calculated as the square root of Simpson's diversity index over productive rearrangements. The source is immuneACCESS, and TCRdb retained only in-frame sequences with V and J called. Part of the clones is not carried over; for the studies checked, unresolved V genes explain less than half of this, and the remainder is unexplained. From that table come the V and J calls and clone size; the DNA was used to work out D and trimming. The sample table shows a few hundred thousand clones, and less than 90% are seen once. Approximately 20% of the sample comes from the top ten.

This specimen belongs to a study of blood T cell repertoires in COVID-19 (TCRdb year 2020). About the study as a whole: Samples from collaborators originated in the United States, Italy and Spain and spanned both the acute and convalescent phases of COVID-19. The prospective study material was composed of cDNA or gDNA derived from T cells, B-cell-depleted T cells, or PBMCs. The dataset comprised deeply sampled blood TCRbeta repertoires from subjects exposed to, actively infected with, or recovered from COVID-19. The repertoires were released in a freely available public database meant as a resource for research on the immune response to SARS-CoV-2. The samples were drawn from two sources: the first 160 participants of the ongoing ImmuneRACE study, and about 1,300 subjects contributed by 6 global collaborators. The sample metadata nearly always contained a de-identified subject ID, COVID-19 status, age in years and sex. HLA class I and class II types, where available, came from metadata supplied by the sample provider rather than from assay-based typing. Overall results and qualifications from the work: Clinical and demographic metadata were provided uncurated, with the amount varying by source and participant.

Each collaborating institution followed its own protocols to collect whole blood in K2EDTA tubes. For TCRbeta analysis, collaborator samples were shipped as frozen whole blood, as isolated PBMCs, or as DNA extracted from either sample type. There are 17 amino acids in the CDR3, from cysteine to phenylalanine inclusive. The sequence is cut down to CDR3 DNA, 51 bases in frame from base 1. The germline V gene gives CDR1 as MDHEN and CDR2 as SYDVKM. V is shortened by 3 bases, J by 0 bases, and the region joining them spans 15 bases. Rearrangement joined TRBV28 to TRBJ1-5; no D gene call is confident. The sequenced material came from peripheral blood. The sequence was obtained from a man aged 25 to 45 with active or convalescent COVID-19. The CDR3 protein: CASSFGKDVYSNQPQHF. The nucleotide sequence reads TGTGCCAGCAGTTTCGGGAAAGATGTATATAGCAATCAGCCCCAGCATTTT.